This is a list of T cell receptor beta chains from one sample in a study of cytomegalovirus exposure and HLA in healthy donors. Sequenced by immunoSEQ multiplex PCR; TCRdb stores in-frame clones only, minus some. The sample records fewer than 90,000 clones, roughly 95% being singletons. Material for sequencing was PBMCs. All receptors derive from a woman between 18 and 29 years old in good health and CMV-seropositive. CDR3s include the opening cysteine and the closing phenylalanine or tryptophan.

j_call v_call cdr3_aa
TRBJ2-3 TRBV7-8 CASSSWGSTDTQYF
TRBJ1-5 TRBV2 CASSGTGGDQPQHF
TRBJ2-7 TRBV19 CASSTTSGTYEQYF
TRBJ1-4 TRBV7-6 CASSSHAGDEKLFF
TRBJ2-1 TRBV7-3 CASSMVAGGPNEQFF
TRBJ1-1 TRBV7-2 CASSLQGNTEAFF
TRBJ2-2 TRBV30 CAWSGQGLGAGELFF
TRBJ2-1 TRBV29-1 CSVEAAWTGVSYNEQFF
TRBJ2-7 TRBV18 CASSANRGEYEQYF
TRBJ2-1 TRBV27 CANYRAGSYNEQFF
TRBJ2-1 TRBV19 CASSMLLAGVDEQFF
TRBJ2-3 TRBV11-3 CASSLPRQGTSTDTQYF
TRBJ2-3 TRBV25-1 CASSSGGNTDTQYF
TRBJ2-5 TRBV5-1 CASSSGVVKETQYF
TRBJ2-3 TRBV2 CASSDQGTTDTQYF
TRBJ2-3 TRBV27 CASRQQLGQGNSGGLLRADTQYF
TRBJ1-2 TRBV15 CATSRARGYGYTF
TRBJ2-3 TRBV15 CATSRDLAVDTQYF
TRBJ2-3 TRBV7-8 CASSLARSETYTDTQYF
TRBJ2-7 TRBV27 CASSPAQAAYEQYF
TRBJ2-1 TRBV7-3 CASSLSRTSGEARPYNEQFF
TRBJ1-4 TRBV9 CASSPQALGAGEKLFF